One and the same sample provided the 23 T cell receptor beta chains below, sequenced in a study of blood T cell repertoires in COVID-19. The data were produced by immunoSEQ multiplex PCR, yet TCRdb's version contains in-frame clones alone and is incomplete. The data hold about 280,000 clones, with less than 85% observed a single time. Sequencing was performed on PBMCs or T cells enriched from blood (not recorded which). These receptors were taken from a woman between 45 and 65 years old who had recovered from COVID-19.

For this clone: The same CDR3 arises from other DNA sequences in this sample as well. The rearrangement links TRBV4-1 to TRBJ1-4; no clear D. The V end lost 1 base, the J end lost 0 bases, and 3 bases lay between the germline ends. This CDR3 comprises 14 residues. Germline CDR1 MGHRA, CDR2 YSYEKL. The CDR3 DNA is TGCGCCAGCAGCCAAGCCGCAACTAATGAAAAACTGTTTTTT. It is translated as CASSQAATNEKLFF.

The genes are TRBV3-1 (or the pseudogene TRBV3-2) and TRBJ2-2; 10 bases are a match to TRBD2. CDR3 length: 16 amino acids. With V trimmed by 4 bases and J by 3 bases, 5 bases remained unmatched. The germline V gene has CDR1 LGHDT and CDR2 YNNKEL (reference sequence). As DNA, the CDR3 is TGTGCCAGCAGCCCCGGGACTAGCGATTACACCGGGGAGCTGTTTTTT. Its translation is CASSPGTSDYTGELFF.

This clone was counted a few times. This chain uses TRBV19 with TRBJ2-7; D not certain. The CDR3 is 12 amino acids. Germline CDR1 LNHDA, CDR2 SQIVND (reference sequence). V lost 3 bases and J lost 2, with 5 bases in between. The CDR3 nucleotides are TGTGCCAGTAGTATCAACACCTACGAGCAGTACTTC. It translates to CASSINTYEQYF.

The chain uses TRBV9 and TRBJ2-1, with TRBD2 as a possible D gene (5 bases). This CDR3 region has 15 residues. The germline V gene encodes CDR1 SGDLS and CDR2 YYNGEE. V dropped 0 bases and J dropped 12 bases, with 19 bases sitting between them. The CDR3 here is CASSVDLPTRAVQFF. CDR3 bases: TGTGCCAGCAGCGTAGATCTACCCACTAGGGCGGTGCAGTTCTTC.

The V and J genes are TRBV12-5 and TRBJ2-5; 8 bases are a match to TRBD1. The CDR3 has 13 amino acids. V lost 6 bases and J lost 5; bases outside the gene matches: 5. Germline-derived CDR1 and CDR2 are LGHNT and FRNRAP. The CDR3 sequence is CASGPGGWETQYF. CDR3 nucleotide sequence: TGTGCTAGTGGACCAGGGGGCTGGGAGACCCAGTACTTC.

This chain joins TRBV19 and TRBJ1-2, with 10 nucleotides matching TRBD1. The CDR3 runs to 15 residues. The junction had 3 bases not matched to a gene; V was cut back by 3 bases and J by 2 bases. Germline V gene sequence: CDR1 LNHDA, CDR2 SQIVND (reference sequence). CDR3 amino acids: CASSIGTGANYGYTF. CDR3 DNA: TGTGCCAGTAGTATTGGGACAGGGGCGAACTATGGCTACACCTTC.

The chain couples TRBV3-1 (or the pseudogene TRBV3-2) to TRBJ2-7, with D perhaps matching TRBD1 (6 bases). Trimming removed 4 bases from V and 2 bases from J, with 15 bases in between. This CDR3 is 15 amino acids long. Germline V gene lookup returns CDR1 LGHDT and CDR2 YNNKEL (reference sequence). The CDR3 loop reads CASSRSEQGTYEQYF. CDR3 in DNA: TGTGCCAGCAGCCGATCAGAACAGGGAACCTACGAGCAGTACTTC.

V gene TRBV19 combines with J gene TRBJ1-1, with D tentatively TRBD1 (6 bases). The V and J ends lost 9 bases and 0 bases respectively, with 14 bases between them. The germline V gene encodes CDR1 LNHDA and CDR2 SQIVND (reference sequence). The CDR3 totals 14 residues. CDR3 region: CASQWGGLNTEAFF. The CDR3 DNA sequence: TGTGCCAGCCAATGGGGGGGCCTGAACACTGAAGCTTTCTTT.

This clone was picked up a small number of times. The V and J genes are TRBV28 and TRBJ1-5; a weak D match, TRBD1 (6 bases). Germline CDR1 MDHEN, CDR2 SYDVKM. V shed 6 bases and J shed 5 bases, with 14 bases lying between them. The CDR3 runs 14 residues. The CDR3 reads CASSLRRGDQPQHF. The CDR3 nucleotides read TGTGCCAGCAGCCTCCGCAGGGGCGATCAGCCCCAGCATTTT.

The gene calls are TRBV28 and TRBJ1-4; unclear D gene. The length of the CDR3 is 16 residues. Germline-derived CDR1 and CDR2 are MDHEN and SYDVKM. V was shortened by 7 bases and J by 8 bases, with 23 bases between the two germline ends. The DNA of the CDR3 is TGTGCCAGCACTACCCCTGGTCGGGGTGAGGAGGAAAAACTGTTTTTT. Its translation: CASTTPGRGEEEKLFF.

This clone was seen a few times. The V gene is TRBV27, the J gene TRBJ2-7, with 9 bases matching TRBD1. From germline, CDR1 is MNHEY and CDR2 SMNVEV (reference sequence). After removal of 5 bases from V and 2 bases from J, the junction contained 4 bases not matched to a gene. CDR3 size: 14 residues. The CDR3 reads CASSITGGAYEQYF. In DNA form, the CDR3 reads TGTGCCAGCAGTATCACAGGGGGCGCCTACGAGCAGTACTTC.

V gene TRBV3-1 (or the pseudogene TRBV3-2) combines with J gene TRBJ1-5; possibly TRBD1 for D (6 bases). Trimming shortened V by 3 bases and J by 1 base, and 10 bases separated the two germline ends. CDR3 length: 15 residues. The germline gives CDR1 LGHDT, CDR2 YNNKEL (reference sequence). Here the CDR3 reads CASSHTGLSNQPQHF. The CDR3 DNA reads as TGTGCCAGCAGCCATACAGGGTTGAGCAATCAGCCCCAGCATTTT.

V gene TRBV5-4 combines with J gene TRBJ1-1, with 7 bases lining up with TRBD1. Germline CDR1 and CDR2: SGHNT and YYREEE (reference sequence). The V segment lost 4 bases and the J segment 8 bases; nucleotides outside the gene matches: 14. The CDR3 is made up of 15 amino acids. CDR3 region: CASSTKGGADKEAFF. As DNA, the CDR3 is TGTGCCAGCAGCACCAAAGGGGGCGCGGATAAAGAAGCTTTCTTT.

V is TRBV4-1 and J is TRBJ1-4; 7 bases align to TRBD1. The CDR3 loop spans 16 amino acids. Germline values: CDR1 MGHRA, CDR2 YSYEKL. V was pared by 1 base and J by 6 bases, with 8 bases of the junction left unmatched. For the CDR3, the DNA is TGCGCCAGCAGCCAAGGTTTAAGGGGGCTCTATGAAAAACTGTTTTTT. This encodes CASSQGLRGLYEKLFF.

The rearrangement joins TRBV10-3 to TRBJ1-5; D is possibly TRBD1 (6 bases). Germline CDR1 ENHRY, CDR2 SYGVKD. The CDR3 is made up of 15 amino acids. V lost 1 base and J 7 bases, leaving 14 bases between the germline ends. CDR3 loop: CAISELQGEGQPQHF. In nucleotides, the CDR3 is TGTGCCATCAGTGAGTTACAGGGAGAAGGGCAGCCCCAGCATTTT.

The rearrangement uses TRBV19 and TRBJ1-5, with D possibly being TRBD1 (6 bases). CDR1 and CDR2 (germline): LNHDA, SQIVND (reference sequence). Trimming took 5 bases from V and 2 from J, leaving 19 bases between them. The CDR3 is 17 residues long. The CDR3, as DNA: TGTGCCAGTAGTTCTCCGAAACAGGGCTTGGGCAATCAGCCCCAGCATTTT. Amino acid sequence: CASSSPKQGLGNQPQHF.

This chain joins TRBV15 and TRBJ2-1, with TRBD1 as a possible D gene (5 bases). The CDR3 consists of 13 residues. Germline V gene sequence: CDR1 LNHNV, CDR2 YYDKDF (reference sequence). V was shortened by 2 bases and J by 10 bases, with 12 bases between the two germline ends. The CDR3 nucleotides read TGTGCCACCAGCAGATCCACAGGCGACGAGCAGTTCTTC. Amino acid sequence: CATSRSTGDEQFF.

V gene TRBV6-5 combines with J gene TRBJ1-5; D is possibly TRBD1 (6 bases). CDR3 length: 14 amino acids. Germline assignment: CDR1 MNHEY and CDR2 SVGAGI. V was pared by 6 bases and J by 3 bases, with 12 bases between. CDR3: CASRPTGPNQPQHF. In DNA, the CDR3 is TGTGCCAGCAGACCCACAGGGCCCAATCAGCCCCAGCATTTT.

The J gene is TRBJ1-6, the V gene TRBV6-2 or TRBV6-3; no firm D call. Trimming took off 2 bases at V and 10 bases at J, with 6 bases between the two ends. Germline assignment: CDR1 MNHEY and CDR2 SVGEGT. The CDR3 length is 12 residues. CDR3 protein: CASSYDTSPLHF. The CDR3 nucleotides are TGTGCCAGCAGTTACGACACCTCACCCCTCCACTTT.

This clone was detected only once. The chain recombines TRBV10-2 with TRBJ1-4, with D possibly being TRBD1 (5 bases). V was pared by 10 bases and J by 8 bases, with 20 bases between. The CDR3 is made up of 14 amino acids. Germline lookup yields CDR1 WSHSY and CDR2 SAAADI. CDR3 sequence: CATLPQGGVEKLFF. The CDR3 bases are TGCGCCACCCTCCCTCAGGGAGGGGTCGAAAAACTGTTTTTT.

CDR3 nucleotides: TGTGCCAGCCTGGGGATGATGGACAGCGTGACTACAGATACGCAGTATTTT. Translating gives CASLGMMDSVTTDTQYF. This sequence joins TRBV5-5 and TRBJ2-3; the D gene is possibly TRBD1 (6 bases). From germline, CDR1 is SGHKS and CDR2 YYEKEE (reference sequence). The CDR3 spans 17 residues. Trimming took 7 bases from V and 3 from J, leaving 24 bases between them.

V gene TRBV30 combines with J gene TRBJ1-3, with D hard to call. There are 12 residues in the CDR3. Germline values: CDR1 GTSNPN, CDR2 SVGIG (reference sequence). Between the trimmed V and J ends, which lost 4 bases and 3 bases, there was a span of 7 bases. CDR3 in DNA: TGTGCCTGGAAACGGGTTGGAAACACCATATATTTT. Translated: CAWKRVGNTIYF.

Here the CDR3 reads CASSLGQGYEKLFF. The CDR3 DNA reads as TGTGCCAGCAGCTTAGGACAGGGGTACGAAAAACTGTTTTTT. V and J are TRBV7-8 and TRBJ1-4; 8 bases match TRBD1. The CDR3 loop spans 14 amino acids. Germline CDR1 is SGHVS and CDR2 is FQNEAQ. The V segment lost 1 base and the J segment 8 bases; nucleotides outside the gene matches: 3.